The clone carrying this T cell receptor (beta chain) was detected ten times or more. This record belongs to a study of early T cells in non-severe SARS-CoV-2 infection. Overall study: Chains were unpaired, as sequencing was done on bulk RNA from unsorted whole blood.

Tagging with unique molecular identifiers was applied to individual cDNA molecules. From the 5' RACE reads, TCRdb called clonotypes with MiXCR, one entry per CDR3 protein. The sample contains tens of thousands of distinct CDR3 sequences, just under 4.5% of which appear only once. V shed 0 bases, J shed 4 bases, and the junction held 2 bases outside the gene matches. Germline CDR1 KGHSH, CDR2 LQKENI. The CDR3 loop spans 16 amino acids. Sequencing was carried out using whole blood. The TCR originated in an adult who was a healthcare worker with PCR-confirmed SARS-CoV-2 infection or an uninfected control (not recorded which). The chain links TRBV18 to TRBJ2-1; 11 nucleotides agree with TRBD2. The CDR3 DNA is TGTGCCAGCTCACCACCGACTAGCGGGGTATACAATGAGCAGTTCTTC. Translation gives CASSPPTSGVYNEQFF.